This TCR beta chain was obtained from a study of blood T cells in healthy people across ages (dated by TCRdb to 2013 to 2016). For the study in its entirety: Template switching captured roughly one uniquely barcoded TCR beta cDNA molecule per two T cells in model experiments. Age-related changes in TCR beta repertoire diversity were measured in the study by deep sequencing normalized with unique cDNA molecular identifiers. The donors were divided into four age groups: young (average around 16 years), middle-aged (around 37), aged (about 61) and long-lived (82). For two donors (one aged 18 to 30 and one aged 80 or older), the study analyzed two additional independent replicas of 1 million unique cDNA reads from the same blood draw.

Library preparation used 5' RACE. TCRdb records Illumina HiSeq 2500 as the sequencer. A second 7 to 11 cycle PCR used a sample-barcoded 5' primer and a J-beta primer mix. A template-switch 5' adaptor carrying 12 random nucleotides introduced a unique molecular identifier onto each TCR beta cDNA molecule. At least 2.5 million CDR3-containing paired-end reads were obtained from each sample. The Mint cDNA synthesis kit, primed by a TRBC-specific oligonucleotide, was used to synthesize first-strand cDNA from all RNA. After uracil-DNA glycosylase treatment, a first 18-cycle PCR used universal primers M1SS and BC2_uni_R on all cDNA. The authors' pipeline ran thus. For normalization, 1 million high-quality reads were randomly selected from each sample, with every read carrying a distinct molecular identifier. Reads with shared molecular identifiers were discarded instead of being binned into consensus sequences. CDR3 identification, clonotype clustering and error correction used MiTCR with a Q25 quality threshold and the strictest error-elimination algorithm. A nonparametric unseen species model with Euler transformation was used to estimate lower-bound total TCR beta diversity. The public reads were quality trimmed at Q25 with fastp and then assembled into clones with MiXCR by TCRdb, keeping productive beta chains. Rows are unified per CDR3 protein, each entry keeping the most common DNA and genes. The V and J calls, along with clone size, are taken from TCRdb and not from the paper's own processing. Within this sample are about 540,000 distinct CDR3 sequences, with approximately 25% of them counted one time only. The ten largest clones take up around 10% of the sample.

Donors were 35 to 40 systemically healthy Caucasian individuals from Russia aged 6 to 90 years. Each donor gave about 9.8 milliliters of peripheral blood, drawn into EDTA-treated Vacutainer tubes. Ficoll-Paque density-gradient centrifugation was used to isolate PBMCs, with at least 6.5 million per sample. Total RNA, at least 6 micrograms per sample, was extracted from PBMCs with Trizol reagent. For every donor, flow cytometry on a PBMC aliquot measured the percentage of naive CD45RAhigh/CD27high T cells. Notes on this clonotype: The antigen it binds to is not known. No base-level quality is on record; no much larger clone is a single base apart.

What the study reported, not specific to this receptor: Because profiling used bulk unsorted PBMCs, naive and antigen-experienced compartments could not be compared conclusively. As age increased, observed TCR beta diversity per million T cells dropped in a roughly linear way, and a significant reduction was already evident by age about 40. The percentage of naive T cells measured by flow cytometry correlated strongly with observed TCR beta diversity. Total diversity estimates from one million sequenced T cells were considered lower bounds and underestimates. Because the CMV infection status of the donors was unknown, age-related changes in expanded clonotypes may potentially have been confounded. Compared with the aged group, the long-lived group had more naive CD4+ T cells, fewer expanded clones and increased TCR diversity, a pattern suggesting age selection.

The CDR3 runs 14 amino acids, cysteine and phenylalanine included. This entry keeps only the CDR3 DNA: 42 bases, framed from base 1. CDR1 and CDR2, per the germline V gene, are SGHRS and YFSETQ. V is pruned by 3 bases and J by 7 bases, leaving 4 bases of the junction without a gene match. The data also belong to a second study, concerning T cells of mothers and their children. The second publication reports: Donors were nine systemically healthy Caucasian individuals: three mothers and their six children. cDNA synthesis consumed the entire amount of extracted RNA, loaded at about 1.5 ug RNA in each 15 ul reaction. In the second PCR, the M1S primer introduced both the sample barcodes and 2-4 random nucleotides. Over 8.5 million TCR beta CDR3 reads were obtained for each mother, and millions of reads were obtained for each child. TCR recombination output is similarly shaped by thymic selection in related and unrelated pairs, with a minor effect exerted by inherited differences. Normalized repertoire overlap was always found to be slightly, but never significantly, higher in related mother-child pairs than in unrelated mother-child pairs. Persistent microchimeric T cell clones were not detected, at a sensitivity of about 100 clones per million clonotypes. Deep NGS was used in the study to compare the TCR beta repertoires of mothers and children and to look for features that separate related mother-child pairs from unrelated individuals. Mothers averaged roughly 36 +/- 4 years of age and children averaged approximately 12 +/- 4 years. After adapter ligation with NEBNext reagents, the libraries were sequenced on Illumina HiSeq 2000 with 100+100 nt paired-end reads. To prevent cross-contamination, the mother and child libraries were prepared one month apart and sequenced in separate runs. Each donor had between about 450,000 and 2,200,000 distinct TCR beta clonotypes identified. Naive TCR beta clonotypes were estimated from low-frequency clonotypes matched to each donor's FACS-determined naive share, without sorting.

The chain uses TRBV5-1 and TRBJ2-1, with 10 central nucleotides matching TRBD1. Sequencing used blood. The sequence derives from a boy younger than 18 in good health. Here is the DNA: TGCGCCAGCAGCTACGGACAGGGGGATAATGAGCAGTTCTTC. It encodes CASSYGQGDNEQFF.